This TCR beta chain was identified in a study of cytomegalovirus exposure and HLA in healthy donors. Points from the study as a whole: TCR beta V- and J-gene trimming, according to a later analysis, was linked to a missense DCLRE1C variant.

About this clone: Its antigen is undetermined.

The CDR3 totals 16 residues. V gave up 1 base and J gave up 2 bases; unmatched junction bases: 3. Germline V gives CDR1 LNHNV, CDR2 YYDKDF (reference sequence). The PCR made use of 60 Vbeta and 13 Jbeta primers. This table comes from immunoSEQ multiplex PCR, and its TCRdb copy is limited to in-frame clones, with some not included. This sample has about 170,000 clones, with more than 80% found just once. The receptor comes from a woman between 18 and 29 years old in good health and CMV-seronegative. Sequencing used PBMCs. The chain is built from TRBV15 and TRBJ2-3; 10 positions match TRBD2. Here the CDR3 reads CATSRGTSGYTDTQYF. The CDR3 bases are TGTGCCACCAGCAGAGGGACTAGCGGATACACAGATACGCAGTATTTT.